This TCR beta chain was profiled in a study of T-cell memory formation after mild COVID-19. Study outcomes and limitations: The authors left the SARS-CoV-2 specificity of second-wave clones peaking on day 37 unconfirmed. Among CD4+ contracting clones, most were CM and EM, and CD8+ ones EMRA.

This CDR3 is 13 amino acids long. The germline V gene has CDR1 SGHRS and CDR2 YFSETQ. V was shortened by 3 bases and J by 3 bases, with 10 bases between the two germline ends. This clonotype was seen many times. Its specificity is unknown. One entry per CDR3 protein, called by TCRdb with MiXCR from the 5' RACE reads. Of some 280,000 distinct CDR3 sequences in the sample, about 17% were seen once. The chain recombines TRBV5-1 with TRBJ2-7, with D maybe TRBD2 (5 bases). The sample was PBMCs or a T cell subset sorted from them (not recorded which). The clonotype was recovered from a man aged 18-30 years who had mild COVID-19 (a few samples of this study predate the infection). Cell type and time point are not known. Written as DNA, the CDR3 is TGCGCCAGCAGCTCCCCCCGGGACTACGAGCAGTACTTC. This gives the protein CASSSPRDYEQYF.